This T cell receptor (beta chain) appears in the sequencing data of a study of graft-versus-host responses after intestinal transplantation. Study summary: Each recipient received a multivisceral, liver-intestinal, or isolated intestinal graft. General study findings and limits: After transplant, early declines in HvG clones were associated with peak levels of circulating GvH clones. Researchers found GvH clones in recipient marrow, and some showed up first in ileum or blood. Allografts carried high graft-versus-host to host-versus-graft clonal ratios in patients having graft-donor T cell macrochimerism.

TCRdb's table, derived via immunoSEQ multiplex PCR, lists solely in-frame clones and lacks some. The repertoire holds about 88,000 clones, with roughly 90% as singletons. With respect to this clone: Its antigen is as yet unknown.

V shed 3 bases and J shed 0 bases, with 12 bases lying between them. This CDR3 is built from 16 residues. CDR1 is LNHDA and CDR2 is SQIVND in the germline V gene (reference sequence). Sequences were derived from unstimulated CD4+ T cells sorted from spleen or lymph node cells, sampled before intestinal transplant. The receptor was isolated from a human donor who received an intestinal transplant. This chain uses TRBV19 with TRBJ1-3; D unclear. CDR3 nucleotides: TGTGCCAGTAGTATTCGGAAGGGAATCTCTGGAAACACCATATATTTT. This sequence encodes CASSIRKGISGNTIYF. The entire variable domain, with the rest obtained from reference TRBV19 and TRBJ1-3, is as follows: DGGITQSPKYLFRKEGQNVTLSCEQNLNHDAMYWYRQDPGQGLRLIYYSQIVNDFQKGDIAEGYSVSREKKESFPLTVTSAQKNPTAFYLCASSIRKGISGNTIYFGEGSWLTVV.